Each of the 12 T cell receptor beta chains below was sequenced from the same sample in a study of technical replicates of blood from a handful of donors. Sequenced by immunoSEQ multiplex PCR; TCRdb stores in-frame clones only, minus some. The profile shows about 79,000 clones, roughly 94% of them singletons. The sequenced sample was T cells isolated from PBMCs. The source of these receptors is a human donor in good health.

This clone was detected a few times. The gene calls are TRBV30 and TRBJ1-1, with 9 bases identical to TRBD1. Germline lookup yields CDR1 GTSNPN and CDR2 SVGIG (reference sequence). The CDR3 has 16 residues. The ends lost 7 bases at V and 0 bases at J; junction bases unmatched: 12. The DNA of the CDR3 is TGTGCCTCCCGAAAGGACAGGGGAGCTATGAACACTGAAGCTTTCTTT. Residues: CASRKDRGAMNTEAFF.

In DNA form, the CDR3 reads TGCGCCAGCAGCTTGGCCAGGCAGGGACTCACTGAAGCTTTCTTT. Translated: CASSLARQGLTEAFF. The genes are TRBV5-1 and TRBJ1-1; D possibly corresponds to TRBD1 (5 bases). The CDR3 spans 15 residues. CDR1 SGHRS and CDR2 YFSETQ come from the germline V gene. V was cut by 0 bases and J by 4 bases, with 13 bases left in between. Looking up the rest from reference TRBV5-1 and TRBJ1-1 gives the full variable domain: KAGVTQTPRYLIKTRGQQVTLSCSPISGHRSVSWYQQTPGQGLQFLFEYFSETQRNKGNFPGRFSGRQFSNSRSEMNVSTLELGDSALYLCASSLARQGLTEAFFGQGTRLTVV.

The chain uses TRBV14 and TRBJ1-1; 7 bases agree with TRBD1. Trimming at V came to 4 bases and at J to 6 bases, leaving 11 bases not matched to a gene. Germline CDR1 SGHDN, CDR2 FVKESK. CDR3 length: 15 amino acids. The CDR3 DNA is TGTGCCAGCAGCCCATGGGTCCAGGGGGTCGCTGAAGCTTTCTTT. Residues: CASSPWVQGVAEAFF.

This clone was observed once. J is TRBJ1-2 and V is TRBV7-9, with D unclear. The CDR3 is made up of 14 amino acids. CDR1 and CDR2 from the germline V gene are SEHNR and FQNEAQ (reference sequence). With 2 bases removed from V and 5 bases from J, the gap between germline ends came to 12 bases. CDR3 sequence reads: CASSLFKGGYGYTF. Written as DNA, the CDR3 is TGTGCCAGCAGCTTATTTAAGGGAGGTTATGGCTACACCTTC.

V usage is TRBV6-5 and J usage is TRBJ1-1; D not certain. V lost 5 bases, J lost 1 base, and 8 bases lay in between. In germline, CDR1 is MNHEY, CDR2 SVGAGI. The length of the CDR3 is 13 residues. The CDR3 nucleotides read TGTGCCAGCAGTCAACACCCGAACACTGAAGCTTTCTTT. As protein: CASSQHPNTEAFF.

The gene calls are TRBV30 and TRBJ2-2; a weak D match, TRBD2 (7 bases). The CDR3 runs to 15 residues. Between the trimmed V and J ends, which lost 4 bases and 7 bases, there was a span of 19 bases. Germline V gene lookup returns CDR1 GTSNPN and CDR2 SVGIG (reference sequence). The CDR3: CAWMLGGLGVGELFF. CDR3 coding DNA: TGTGCCTGGATGTTGGGGGGGCTGGGTGTCGGGGAGCTGTTTTTT.

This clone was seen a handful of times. In DNA form, the CDR3 reads TGCGCCAGCAGCCTCACCGAAGGGACAGCAACTGAAGCTTTCTTT. Amino acids: CASSLTEGTATEAFF. V and J are TRBV4-1 and TRBJ1-1; 7 nucleotides agree with TRBD1. The V gene end was trimmed by 4 bases and the J gene end by 5 bases; junction bases not matched to a gene: 10. The V gene's germline CDR1 is MGHRA and CDR2 YSYEKL. The length of the CDR3 is 15 residues.

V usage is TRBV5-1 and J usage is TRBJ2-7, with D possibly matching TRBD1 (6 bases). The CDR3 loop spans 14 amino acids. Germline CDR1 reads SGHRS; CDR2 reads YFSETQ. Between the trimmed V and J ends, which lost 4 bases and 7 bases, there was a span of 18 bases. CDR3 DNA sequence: TGCGCCAGCAGCCCCCTCGGACAGCCTCTAGAGCAGTACTTC. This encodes CASSPLGQPLEQYF. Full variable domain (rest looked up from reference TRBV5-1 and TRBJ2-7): KAGVTQTPRYLIKTRGQQVTLSCSPISGHRSVSWYQQTPGQGLQFLFEYFSETQRNKGNFPGRFSGRQFSNSRSEMNVSTLELGDSALYLCASSPLGQPLEQYFGPGTRLTVT.

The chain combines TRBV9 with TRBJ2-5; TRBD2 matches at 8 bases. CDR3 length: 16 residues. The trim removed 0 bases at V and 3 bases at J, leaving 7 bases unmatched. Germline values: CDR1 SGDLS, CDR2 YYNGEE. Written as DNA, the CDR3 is TGTGCCAGCAGCGTAGCGGGAGGGTGGGGGGAAGAGACCCAGTACTTC. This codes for CASSVAGGWGEETQYF.

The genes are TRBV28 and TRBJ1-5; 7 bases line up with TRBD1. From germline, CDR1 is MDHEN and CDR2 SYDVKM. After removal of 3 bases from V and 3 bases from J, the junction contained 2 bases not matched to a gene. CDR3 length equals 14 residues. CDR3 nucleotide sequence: TGTGCCAGCAGTTTTACAGGGGACAATCAGCCCCAGCATTTT. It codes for CASSFTGDNQPQHF.

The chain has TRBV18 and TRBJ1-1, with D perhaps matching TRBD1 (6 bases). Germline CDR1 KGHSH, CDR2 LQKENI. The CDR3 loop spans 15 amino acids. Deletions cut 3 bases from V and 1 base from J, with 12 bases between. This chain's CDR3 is CASSPGQMRNTEAFF. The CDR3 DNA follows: TGTGCCAGCTCACCCGGACAGATGAGGAACACTGAAGCTTTCTTT.

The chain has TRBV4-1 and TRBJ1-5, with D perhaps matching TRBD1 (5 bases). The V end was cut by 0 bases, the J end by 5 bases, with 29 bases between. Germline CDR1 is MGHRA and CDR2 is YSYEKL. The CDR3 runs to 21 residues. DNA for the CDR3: TGCGCCAGCAGCCAAGATCTTATCCCCCTGACGACAGCCTCGTTCCATCAGCCCCAGCATTTT. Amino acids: CASSQDLIPLTTASFHQPQHF.